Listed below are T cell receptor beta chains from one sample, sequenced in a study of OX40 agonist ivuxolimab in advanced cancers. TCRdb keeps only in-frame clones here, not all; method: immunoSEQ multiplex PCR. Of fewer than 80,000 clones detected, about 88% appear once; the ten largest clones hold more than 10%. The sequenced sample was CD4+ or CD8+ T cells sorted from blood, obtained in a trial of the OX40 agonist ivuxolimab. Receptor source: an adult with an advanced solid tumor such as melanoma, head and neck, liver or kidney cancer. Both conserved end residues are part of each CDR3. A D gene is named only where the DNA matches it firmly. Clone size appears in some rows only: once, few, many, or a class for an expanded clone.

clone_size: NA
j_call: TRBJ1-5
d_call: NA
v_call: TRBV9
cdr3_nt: TGTGCCAGCAGCCCAACGGGGGGCCAGCCCCAGCATTTT
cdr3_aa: CASSPTGGQPQHF

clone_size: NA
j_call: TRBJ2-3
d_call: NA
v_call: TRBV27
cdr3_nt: TGTGCCAGCAGTTTAGCTGGCGCAGCGACAGATACGCAGTATTTT
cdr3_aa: CASSLAGAATDTQYF

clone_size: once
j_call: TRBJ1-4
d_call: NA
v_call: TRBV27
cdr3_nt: TGTGCCAGCAGTTTTAACAGTGCCAGCGCCTTTAATGAAAAACTGTTTTTT
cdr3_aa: CASSFNSASAFNEKLFF

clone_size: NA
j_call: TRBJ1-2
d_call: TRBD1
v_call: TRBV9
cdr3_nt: TGTGCCAGCAGCGTAGGGGGACAGGGTATATCCAACTATGGCTACACCTTC
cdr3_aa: CASSVGGQGISNYGYTF

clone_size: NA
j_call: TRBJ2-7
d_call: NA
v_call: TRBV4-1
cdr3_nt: TGCGCCAGCAGCCAAGTCTCTGAGTACGAGCAGTACTTC
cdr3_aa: CASSQVSEYEQYF

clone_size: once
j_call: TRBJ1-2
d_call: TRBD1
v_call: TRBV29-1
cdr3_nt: TGCAGCGTCGAAACGGGACAGAGCTATGGCTACACCTTC
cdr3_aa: CSVETGQSYGYTF

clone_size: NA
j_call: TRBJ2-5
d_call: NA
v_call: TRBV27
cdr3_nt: TGTGCCAGCAGTTTATCGGTTAATGAAGAGACCCAGTACTTC
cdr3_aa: CASSLSVNEETQYF

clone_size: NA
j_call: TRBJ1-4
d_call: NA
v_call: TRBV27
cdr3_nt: TGTGCCAGCGGGGGGGGGTTTAATGAAAAACTGTTTTTT
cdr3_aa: CASGGGFNEKLFF

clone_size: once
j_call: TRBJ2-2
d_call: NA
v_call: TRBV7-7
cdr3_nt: TGTGCCAGCAGCTTAGGAGTGAACACCGGGGAGCTGTTTTTT
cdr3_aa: CASSLGVNTGELFF

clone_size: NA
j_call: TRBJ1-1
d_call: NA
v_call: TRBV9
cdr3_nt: TGTGCCAGCAGCCCGGACCTGAACACTGAAGCTTTCTTT
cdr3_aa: CASSPDLNTEAFF

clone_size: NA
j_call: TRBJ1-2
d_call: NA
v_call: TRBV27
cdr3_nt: TGTGCCAGCGCGGGGAACATCGCAGGGGCTAACTATGGCTACACCTTC
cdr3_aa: CASAGNIAGANYGYTF

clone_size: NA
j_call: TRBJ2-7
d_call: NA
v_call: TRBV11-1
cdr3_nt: TGTGCCAGCAGCATTAGCGCGACAGCTAGCTCCTACGAGCAGTACTTC
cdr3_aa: CASSISATASSYEQYF

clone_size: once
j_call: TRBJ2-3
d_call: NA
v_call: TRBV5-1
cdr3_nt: TGCGCCAGCAGCTTGGACGGCACAGATACGCAGTATTTT
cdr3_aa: CASSLDGTDTQYF

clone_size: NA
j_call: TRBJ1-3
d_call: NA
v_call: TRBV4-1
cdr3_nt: TGCGCCAGCAGCCAATTTGGCCCCGGGACGTTGGGGGACACCATATATTTT
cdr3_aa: CASSQFGPGTLGDTIYF

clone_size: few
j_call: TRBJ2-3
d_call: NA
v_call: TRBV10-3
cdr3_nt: TGTGCCGTCCGGGACACTTACACGGATACGCAGTATTTT
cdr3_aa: CAVRDTYTDTQYF